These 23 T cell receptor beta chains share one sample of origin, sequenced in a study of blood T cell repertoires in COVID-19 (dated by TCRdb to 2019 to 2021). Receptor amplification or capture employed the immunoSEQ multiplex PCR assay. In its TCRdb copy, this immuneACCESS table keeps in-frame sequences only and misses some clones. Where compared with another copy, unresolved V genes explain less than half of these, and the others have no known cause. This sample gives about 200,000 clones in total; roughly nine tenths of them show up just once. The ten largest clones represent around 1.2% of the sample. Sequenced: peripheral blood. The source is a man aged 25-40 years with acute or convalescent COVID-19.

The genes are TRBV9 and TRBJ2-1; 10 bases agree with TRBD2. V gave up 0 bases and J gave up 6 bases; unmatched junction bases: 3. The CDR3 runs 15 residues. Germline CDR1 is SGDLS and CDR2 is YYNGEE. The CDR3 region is CASSVVSGRANEQFF. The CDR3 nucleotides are TGTGCCAGCAGCGTAGTAAGCGGGAGGGCCAATGAGCAGTTCTTC.

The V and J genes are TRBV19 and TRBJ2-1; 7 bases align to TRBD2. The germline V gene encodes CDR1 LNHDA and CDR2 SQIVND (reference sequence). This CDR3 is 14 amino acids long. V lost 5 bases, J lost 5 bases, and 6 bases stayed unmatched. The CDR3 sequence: CASSLADYNNEQFF. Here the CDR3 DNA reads TGTGCCAGTAGTCTAGCGGACTATAACAATGAGCAGTTCTTC.

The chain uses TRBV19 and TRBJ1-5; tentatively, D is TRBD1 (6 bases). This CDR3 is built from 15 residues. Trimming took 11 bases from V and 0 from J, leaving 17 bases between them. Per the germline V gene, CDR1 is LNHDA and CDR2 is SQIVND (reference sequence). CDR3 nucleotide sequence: TGTGCCTCAGGGGACGCTAGGTATAGCAATCAGCCCCAGCATTTT. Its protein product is CASGDARYSNQPQHF. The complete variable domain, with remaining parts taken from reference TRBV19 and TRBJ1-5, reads DGGITQSPKYLFRKEGQNVTLSCEQNLNHDAMYWYRQDPGQGLRLIYYSQIVNDFQKGDIAEGYSVSREKKESFPLTVTSAQKNPTAFYLCASGDARYSNQPQHFGDGTRLSIL.

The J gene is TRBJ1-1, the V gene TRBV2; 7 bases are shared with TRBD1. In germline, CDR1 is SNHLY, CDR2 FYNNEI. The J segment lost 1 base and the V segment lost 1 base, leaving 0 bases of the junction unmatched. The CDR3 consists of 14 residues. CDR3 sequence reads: CASSEEGANTEAFF. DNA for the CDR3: TGTGCCAGCAGTGAAGAGGGGGCGAACACTGAAGCTTTCTTT.

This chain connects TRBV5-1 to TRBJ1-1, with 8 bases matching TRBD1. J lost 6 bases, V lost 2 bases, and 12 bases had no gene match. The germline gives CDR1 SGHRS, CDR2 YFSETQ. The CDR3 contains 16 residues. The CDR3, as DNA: TGCGCCAGCAGCTTCCAGGGGGCGCAGGGAGGCTCTGAAGCTTTCTTT. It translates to CASSFQGAQGGSEAFF.

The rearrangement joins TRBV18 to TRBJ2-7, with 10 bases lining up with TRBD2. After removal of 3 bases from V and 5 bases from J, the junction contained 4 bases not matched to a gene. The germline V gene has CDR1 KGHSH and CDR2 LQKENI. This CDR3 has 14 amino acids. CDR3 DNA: TGTGCCAGCTCACCCCAGCGGGGGGGAAACGAGCAGTACTTC. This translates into CASSPQRGGNEQYF.

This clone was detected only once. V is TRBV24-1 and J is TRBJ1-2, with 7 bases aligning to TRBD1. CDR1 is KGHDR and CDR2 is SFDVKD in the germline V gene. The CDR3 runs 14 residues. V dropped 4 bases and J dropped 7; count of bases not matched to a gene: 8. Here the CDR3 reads CATSDRTGEFGYTF. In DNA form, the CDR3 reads TGTGCCACCAGTGACCGGACAGGAGAGTTTGGCTACACCTTC.

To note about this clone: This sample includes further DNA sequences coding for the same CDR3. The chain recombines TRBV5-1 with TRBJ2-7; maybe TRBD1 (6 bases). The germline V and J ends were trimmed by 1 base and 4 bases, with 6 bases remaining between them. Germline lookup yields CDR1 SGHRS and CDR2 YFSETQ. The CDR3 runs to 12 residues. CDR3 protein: CASSLQGYEQYF. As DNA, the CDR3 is TGCGCCAGCAGCTTGCAGGGGTACGAGCAGTACTTC.

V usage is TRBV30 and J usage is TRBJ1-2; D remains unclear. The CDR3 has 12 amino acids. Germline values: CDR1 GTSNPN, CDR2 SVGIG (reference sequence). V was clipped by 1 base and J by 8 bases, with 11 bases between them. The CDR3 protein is CAWSERFYGYTF. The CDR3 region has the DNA TGTGCCTGGAGTGAGCGGTTCTACGGCTACACCTTC.

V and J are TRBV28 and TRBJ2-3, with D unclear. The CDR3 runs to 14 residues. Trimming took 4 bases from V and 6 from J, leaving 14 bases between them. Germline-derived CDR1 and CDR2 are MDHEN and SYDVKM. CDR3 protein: CASSSLYPADTQYF. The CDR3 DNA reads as TGTGCCAGCAGTTCCCTATACCCCGCGGATACGCAGTATTTT.

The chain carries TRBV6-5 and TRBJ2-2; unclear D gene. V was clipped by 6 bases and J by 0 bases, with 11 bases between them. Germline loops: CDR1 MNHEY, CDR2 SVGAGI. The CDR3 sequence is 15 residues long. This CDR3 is CASRTQLANTGELFF. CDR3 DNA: TGTGCCAGCAGAACACAGCTCGCGAACACCGGGGAGCTGTTTTTT.

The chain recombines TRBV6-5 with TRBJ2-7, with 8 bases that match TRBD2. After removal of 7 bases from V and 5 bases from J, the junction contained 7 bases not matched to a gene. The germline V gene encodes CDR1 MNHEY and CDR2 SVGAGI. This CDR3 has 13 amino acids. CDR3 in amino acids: CASMSGGADEQYF. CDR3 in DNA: TGTGCCAGCATGTCGGGGGGGGCCGACGAGCAGTACTTC.

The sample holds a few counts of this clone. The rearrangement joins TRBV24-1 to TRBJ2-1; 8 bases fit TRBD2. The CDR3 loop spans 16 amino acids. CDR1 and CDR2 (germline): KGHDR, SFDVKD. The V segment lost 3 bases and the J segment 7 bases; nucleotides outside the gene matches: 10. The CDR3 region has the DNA TGTGCCACCAGTGATCCCATAAGACGGGGGGGGAATGAGCAGTTCTTC. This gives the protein CATSDPIRRGGNEQFF.

CDR3 loop: CASSVGPGPGEKLFF. CDR3 bases: TGTGCCAGCAGCGTAGGCCCCGGCCCGGGTGAAAAACTGTTTTTT. The V gene is TRBV9, the J gene TRBJ1-4; D is unresolved. Trimming shortened V by 0 bases and J by 7 bases, and 13 bases separated the two germline ends. The V gene's germline CDR1 is SGDLS and CDR2 YYNGEE. CDR3 length: 15 residues.

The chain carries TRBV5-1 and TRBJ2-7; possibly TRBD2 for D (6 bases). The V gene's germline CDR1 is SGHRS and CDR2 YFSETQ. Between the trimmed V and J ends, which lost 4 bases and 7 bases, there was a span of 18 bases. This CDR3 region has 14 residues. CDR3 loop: CASSRGGWDPEQYF. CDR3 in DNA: TGCGCCAGCAGCCGCGGAGGGTGGGACCCGGAGCAGTACTTC.

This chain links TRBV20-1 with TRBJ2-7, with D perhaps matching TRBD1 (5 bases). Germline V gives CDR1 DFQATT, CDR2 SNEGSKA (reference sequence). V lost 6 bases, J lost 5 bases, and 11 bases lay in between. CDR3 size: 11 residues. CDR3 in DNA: TGCAGTGCAACGGCCAGGGACGAGCAGTACTTC. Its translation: CSATARDEQYF.

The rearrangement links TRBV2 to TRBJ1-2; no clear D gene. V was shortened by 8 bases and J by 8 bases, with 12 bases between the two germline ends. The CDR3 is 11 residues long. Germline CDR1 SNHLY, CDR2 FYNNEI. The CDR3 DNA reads TGTGCCAGCCGTCCTGAACGGGGCTACACCTTC. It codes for CASRPERGYTF.

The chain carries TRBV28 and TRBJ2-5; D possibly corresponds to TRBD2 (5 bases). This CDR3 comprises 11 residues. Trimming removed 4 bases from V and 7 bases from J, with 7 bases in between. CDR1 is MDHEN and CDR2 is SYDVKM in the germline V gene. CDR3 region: CASSSEGTQYF. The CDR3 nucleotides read TGTGCCAGCAGTTCAGAGGGGACCCAGTACTTC.

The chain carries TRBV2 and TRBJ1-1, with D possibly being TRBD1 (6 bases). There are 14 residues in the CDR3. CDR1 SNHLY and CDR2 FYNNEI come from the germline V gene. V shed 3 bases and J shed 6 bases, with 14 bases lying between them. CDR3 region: CASSEGRGFAEAFF. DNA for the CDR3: TGTGCCAGCAGTGAGGGCAGGGGATTTGCTGAAGCTTTCTTT.

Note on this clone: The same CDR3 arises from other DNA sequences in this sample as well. For the CDR3, the DNA is TGTGCCAGCAGTTTATACGGGTATGGCTACACCTTC. Residues: CASSLYGYGYTF. V is TRBV28 and J is TRBJ1-2; D unclear. This CDR3 contains 12 residues. CDR1 is MDHEN, CDR2 SYDVKM, per germline. V lost 1 base to trimming and J lost 5 bases, with 5 bases between them.

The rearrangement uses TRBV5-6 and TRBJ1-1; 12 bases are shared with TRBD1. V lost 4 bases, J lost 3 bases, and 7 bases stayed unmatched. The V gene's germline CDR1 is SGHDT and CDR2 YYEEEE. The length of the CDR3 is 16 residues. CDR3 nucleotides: TGTGCCAGCAGCAGACGGGACAGGGGGCGCGACACTGAAGCTTTCTTT. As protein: CASSRRDRGRDTEAFF.

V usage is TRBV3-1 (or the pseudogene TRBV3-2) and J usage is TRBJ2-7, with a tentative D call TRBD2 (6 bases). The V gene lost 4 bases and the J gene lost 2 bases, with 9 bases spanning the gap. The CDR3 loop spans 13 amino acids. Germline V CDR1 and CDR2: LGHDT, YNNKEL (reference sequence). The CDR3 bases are TGTGCCAGCAGCCCACGGACTACCTACGAGCAGTACTTC. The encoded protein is CASSPRTTYEQYF.

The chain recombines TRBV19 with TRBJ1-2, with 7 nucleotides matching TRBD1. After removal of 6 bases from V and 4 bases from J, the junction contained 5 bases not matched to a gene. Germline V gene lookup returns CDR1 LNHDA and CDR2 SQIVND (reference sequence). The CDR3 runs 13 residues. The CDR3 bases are TGTGCCAGTAGCCCGGACAGGTTCTATGGCTACACCTTC. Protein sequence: CASSPDRFYGYTF. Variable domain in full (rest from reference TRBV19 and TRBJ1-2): DGGITQSPKYLFRKEGQNVTLSCEQNLNHDAMYWYRQDPGQGLRLIYYSQIVNDFQKGDIAEGYSVSREKKESFPLTVTSAQKNPTAFYLCASSPDRFYGYTFGSGTRLTVV.